This TCR beta chain was retrieved from a study of cytomegalovirus exposure and HLA in healthy donors. Study conclusions and caveats: Highest at DRB1 and lowest at HLA-C, TCR association rates differed among HLA loci in a later analysis.

Germline V gene lookup returns CDR1 MNHNS and CDR2 SASEGT. The ends lost 6 bases at V and 3 bases at J; junction bases unmatched: 5. The CDR3 sequence is 14 residues long. Regarding this clone: Its antigen is not known.

PCR was performed using 60 Vbeta and 13 Jbeta primers. The table came from immunoSEQ multiplex PCR; TCRdb's copy has only in-frame clones and leaves some out. This sample has approximately 110,000 clones; around 80% occur once, and the top ten carry about 3.4%. This clonotype originated in a woman in her thirties or forties in good health and CMV-seronegative. V and J are TRBV6-1 and TRBJ1-2, with TRBD1 matching 9 bases. The specimen sequenced was PBMCs. The CDR3 sequence: CASRGTGRDYGYTF. CDR3 in DNA: TGTGCCAGCAGGGGGACAGGGAGAGACTATGGCTACACCTTC.